This T cell receptor beta chain was sequenced for a study of blood T cell repertoires in COVID-19. Germline trimming cut 3 bases from V and 1 base from J; bases unmatched to any gene: 4. Germline V gene lookup returns CDR1 LNHDA and CDR2 SQIVND (reference sequence). CDR3 length: 15 amino acids. Sequencing was performed with immunoSEQ multiplex PCR; in TCRdb, only in-frame clones are kept and a portion is missing. The data contain approximately 220,000 clones, 90% of them seen just once; the ten biggest clones take up over 0.95%. Sequences were obtained from PBMCs or T cells enriched from blood (not recorded which). V usage is TRBV19 and J usage is TRBJ2-5; 8 bases line up with TRBD2. This clonotype was sampled from a man aged 30 to 45 who had recovered from COVID-19. CDR3 sequence reads: CASSIGAGVQETQYF. CDR3 sequence (DNA): TGTGCCAGTAGTATCGGAGCGGGGGTCCAAGAGACCCAGTACTTC.